This is a list of T cell receptor beta chains from one sample in a study of cytomegalovirus exposure and HLA in healthy donors. Libraries were prepared by immunoSEQ multiplex PCR; TCRdb keeps only in-frame clonotypes and omits some of them. The sample holds around 130,000 clones, 65% to 80% seen once. Sequenced input: PBMCs. The receptors shown here come from a man aged 18-30 years in good health and CMV-seropositive. The CDR3 runs from the conserved cysteine through the conserved F or W. The order of the fields is J gene, clone size, V gene, D gene, CDR3 length, CDR3 DNA, CDR3 protein. The D gene is left open where the match is weak. Some rows mark clone size as missing; the rest say once, few, many or name a class of expanded clone.

TRBJ2-7 | few | TRBV15 | TRBD1 | 15 | TGTGCCACCAGCAGGGAGGCGACAGGGAACTACGAGCAGTACTTC | CATSREATGNYEQYF
TRBJ2-5 | few | TRBV30 | - | 12 | TGTGCCTGGAAGGCTAGCCGGGAGACCCAGTACTTC | CAWKASRETQYF
TRBJ2-3 | - | TRBV5-5 | TRBD2 | 16 | TGTGCCAGCAGCTTGGCGACTAGCGGATACACAGATACGCAGTATTTT | CASSLATSGYTDTQYF
TRBJ2-1 | - | TRBV27 | TRBD1 | 15 | TGTGCCAGCAGTTTTGGAACAGGGGGGTACAATGAGCAGTTCTTC | CASSFGTGGYNEQFF
TRBJ2-3 | - | TRBV10-1 | - | 16 | TGCGCCAGCAGTGAGTCCACAGCACAATCGGCAGATACGCAGTATTTT | CASSESTAQSADTQYF
TRBJ1-4 | - | TRBV7-8 | - | 16 | TGTGCCAGCAGCCCTCTAGCGGGGACAACTAATGAAAAACTGTTTTTT | CASSPLAGTTNEKLFF
TRBJ2-7 | - | TRBV5-4 | - | 15 | TGTGCCAGCAGCCCGAGTGTCGGGAGAGGCTACGAGCAGTACTTC | CASSPSVGRGYEQYF
TRBJ2-1 | - | TRBV2 | TRBD2 | 15 | TGTGCCAGCAGTCAGACTAGCGAGTCCTACAATGAGCAGTTCTTC | CASSQTSESYNEQFF
TRBJ2-7 | - | TRBV4-1 | TRBD2 | 15 | TGCGCCAGCAGCCAGGGACTAGCGGGAGTTGGCGAGCAGTACTTC | CASSQGLAGVGEQYF
TRBJ1-2 | - | TRBV6-1 | - | 15 | TGTGCCAGCAGTGGGCCCGACAGGACCTCCTATGGCTACACCTTC | CASSGPDRTSYGYTF
TRBJ2-3 | - | TRBV7-8 | - | 11 | TGTGCCAGCAGCTCCTCCGGGAGTTTGTATTTT | CASSSSGSLYF
TRBJ1-2 | - | TRBV5-5 | TRBD1 | 16 | TGTGCCAGCAGCTCCCCGGGACAGGGCATTCTCTATGGCTACACCTTC | CASSSPGQGILYGYTF
TRBJ2-5 | - | TRBV7-8 | - | 15 | TGTGCCAGCAGCTTCCCTGGCGGGGTACAAGAGACCCAGTACTTC | CASSFPGGVQETQYF
TRBJ2-1 | - | TRBV25-1 | TRBD1 | 13 | TGTGCCAGCCTCCGGACAGGGTCCGATGAGCAGTTCTTC | CASLRTGSDEQFF
TRBJ1-1 | - | TRBV6-5 | - | 16 | TGTGCCAGCAGTTACCGCCCAGGACAGATGAACACTGAAGCTTTCTTT | CASSYRPGQMNTEAFF
TRBJ1-4 | few | TRBV6-6 | - | 13 | TGTGCCAGCAGTTACTCGCGTTCCGAAAAACTGTTTTTT | CASSYSRSEKLFF
TRBJ2-7 | - | TRBV6-5 | TRBD2 | 14 | TGTGCCAGCAAACCTAGCGGGAACTCTCACGAGCAGTACTTC | CASKPSGNSHEQYF
TRBJ2-7 | - | TRBV5-4 | - | 12 | TGTGCCAGCAGCCTTGACGGGTACGAGCAGTACTTC | CASSLDGYEQYF
TRBJ2-7 | - | TRBV29-1 | - | 14 | TGCAGCGTTGCCAAGCGCATCCCTGCCTACGAGCAGTACTTC | CSVAKRIPAYEQYF
TRBJ1-4 | - | TRBV5-1 | - | 13 | TGCGCCAGCAGCCCTCCAGGGTATGAAAAACTGTTTTTT | CASSPPGYEKLFF
TRBJ1-1 | once | TRBV19 | - | 17 | TGTGCCAGTAGTATATCTCCGGCTGCCTCAGGGGACACTGAAGCTTTCTTT | CASSISPAASGDTEAFF
TRBJ2-7 | - | TRBV27 | - | 15 | TGTGCCAGCAGTGAGGGTCTGGGGATCCCTCGAGAGCAGTACTTC | CASSEGLGIPREQYF
TRBJ1-5 | few | TRBV10-2 | - | 13 | TGCGCCAGCCGACAGGCCGACGGCCAGCCCCAGCATTTT | CASRQADGQPQHF
TRBJ2-2 | - | TRBV6-6 | - | 16 | TGTGCCAGCAGCCGAAGTGTGGGGCTTAACACCGGGGAGCTGTTTTTT | CASSRSVGLNTGELFF
TRBJ2-2 | - | TRBV5-4 | - | 15 | TGTGCCAGCAGCTTTGAAGCAGGGGACACCGGGGAGCTGTTTTTT | CASSFEAGDTGELFF
TRBJ2-1 | once | TRBV6-5 | TRBD2 | 16 | TGTGCCAGCAGTTCCCACCCACTAGCGTTGAACAATGAGCAGTTCTTC | CASSSHPLALNNEQFF
TRBJ2-1 | once | TRBV7-9 | TRBD2 | 14 | TGTGCCAGCAGCTTTCGGACTAGCGAGAATGAGCAGTTCTTC | CASSFRTSENEQFF
TRBJ2-7 | once | TRBV4-1 | TRBD1 | 15 | TGCGCCAGCATGCAATACCGGGACAGGGGGTACGAGCAGTACTTC | CASMQYRDRGYEQYF
TRBJ2-3 | few | TRBV27 | TRBD2 | 17 | TGTGCCAGCAGTTTCAAATCGAGCGGGACTAGCACAGATACGCAGTATTTT | CASSFKSSGTSTDTQYF